The 23 T cell receptor beta chains listed next were all sequenced from one sample in a study of blood T cells in healthy people across ages. Together with a sample-barcoded 5' primer, a J-beta primer mix was included in a second PCR lasting roughly 6 to 12 cycles. A single record per CDR3 protein comes from TCRdb applying MiXCR to the 5' RACE reads. The sample records 1,800,000 or so distinct CDR3 sequences, about two fifths being singletons. Sample: blood. These TCRs come from a human donor in good health.

This clonotype was counted between two and nine times. The chain recombines TRBV29-1 with TRBJ2-5; 7 bases align to TRBD2. Trimming cost V 5 bases and J 4 bases; bases outside gene matches: 13. The germline V gene encodes CDR1 SQVTM and CDR2 ANQGSEA. CDR3 size: 15 residues. CDR3 in amino acids: CSVRRSQRGGETQYF. The DNA for the CDR3 is TGCAGCGTTCGCCGATCCCAGCGGGGAGGAGAGACCCAGTACTTC.

The CDR3 region is CASRPTGAPYEQYF. In nucleotides, the CDR3 is TGTGCCAGCAGGCCGACAGGGGCCCCCTACGAGCAGTACTTC. This sequence joins TRBV27 and TRBJ2-7; 8 positions match TRBD1. The CDR3 sequence is 14 residues long. Losses at the gene ends were 6 bases for V and 2 bases for J; bases not matched to a gene: 6. From germline, CDR1 is MNHEY and CDR2 SMNVEV (reference sequence).

The chain has TRBV12-3 or TRBV12-4 and TRBJ2-1, with 7 bases fitting TRBD1. The J segment lost 3 bases and the V segment lost 4 bases, leaving 9 bases of the junction unmatched. This CDR3 contains 16 residues. Here the CDR3 reads CASSSRQGRDYNEQFF. The CDR3 region has the DNA TGTGCCAGCAGTTCCAGACAGGGACGGGACTACAATGAGCAGTTCTTC.

J is TRBJ2-5 and V is TRBV29-1; no clear D. Germline CDR1 is SQVTM and CDR2 is ANQGSEA. This CDR3 comprises 13 residues. V dropped 4 bases and J dropped 5 bases, with 14 bases sitting between them. CDR3 protein: CSVVRAAGETQYF. CDR3 nucleotide sequence: TGCAGCGTTGTCCGGGCGGCCGGGGAGACCCAGTACTTC.

The chain couples TRBV4-1 to TRBJ2-3; 8 bases agree with TRBD1. CDR1 MGHRA and CDR2 YSYEKL come from the germline V gene. This CDR3 is built from 18 residues. The V gene end was trimmed by 4 bases and the J gene end by 1 base; junction bases not matched to a gene: 13. In DNA, the CDR3 is TGCGCCAGCAGCCGCGGACAGGGCGGATGGATGGGCACAGATACGCAGTATTTT. The encoded protein is CASSRGQGGWMGTDTQYF.

The sample holds a few counts of this clonotype. This sequence joins TRBV29-1 and TRBJ1-2, with a weak D call TRBD1 (6 bases). V lost 7 bases and J 2 bases, leaving 11 bases between the germline ends. The CDR3 has 12 amino acids. Germline V gives CDR1 SQVTM, CDR2 ANQGSEA. The CDR3 coding sequence is TGCAGCGGGGGGACAACGAACTATGGCTACACCTTC. Its translation is CSGGTTNYGYTF. The whole variable domain, filled in from reference TRBV29-1 and TRBJ1-2, reads SAVISQKPSRDICQRGTSLTIQCQVDSQVTMMFWYRQQPGQSLTLIATANQGSEATYESGFVIDKFPISRPNLTFSTLTVSNMSPEDSSIYLCSGGTTNYGYTFGSGTRLTVV.

The chain is built from TRBV7-2 and TRBJ2-6, with D possibly TRBD2 on 5 matching bases. CDR1 and CDR2 from the germline V gene are SGHTA and FQGNSA. The CDR3 covers 16 residues. V shed 5 bases and J shed 0 bases, with 11 bases lying between them. In DNA form, the CDR3 reads TGTGCCAGCAGCCCGCGCCGGGGCTCTGGGGCCAACGTCCTGACTTTC. The encoded protein is CASSPRRGSGANVLTF.

This chain connects TRBV11-2 to TRBJ2-7, with 13 bases matching TRBD2. V shed 4 bases, J shed 3 bases, and the junction held 12 bases outside the gene matches. The CDR3 loop spans 18 amino acids. The germline CDR1 and CDR2 sequences are SGHAT and FQNNGV. Here the CDR3 DNA reads TGTGCCAGCAGCTCCTGGACTAGCGGGGGCCGTTCTATCTACGAGCAGTACTTC. This codes for CASSSWTSGGRSIYEQYF.

The chain uses TRBV4-1 and TRBJ1-1; D is ambiguous. The CDR3 totals 15 residues. V gave up 0 bases and J gave up 1 base, with 9 bases separating them. CDR1 is MGHRA and CDR2 is YSYEKL in the germline V gene. The CDR3 sequence: CASSQEASGNTEAFF. CDR3 coding DNA: TGCGCCAGCAGCCAAGAAGCGAGCGGGAACACTGAAGCTTTCTTT.

V gene TRBV12-3 or TRBV12-4 combines with J gene TRBJ1-5; D might be TRBD1 (5 bases). Between the trimmed V and J ends, which lost 4 bases and 2 bases, there was a span of 12 bases. The CDR3 sequence is 15 residues long. CDR3 protein: CASSYGGDGNQPQHF. DNA for the CDR3: TGTGCCAGCAGTTACGGGGGTGATGGCAATCAGCCCCAGCATTTT.

The J gene is TRBJ2-1, the V gene TRBV5-6; D is undetermined. V lost 2 bases and J 0 bases, leaving 9 bases between the germline ends. Germline V gene lookup returns CDR1 SGHDT and CDR2 YYEEEE. This CDR3 is 15 amino acids long. CDR3 protein: CASSLRQISYNEQFF. CDR3 nucleotides: TGTGCCAGCAGCTTAAGGCAGATCTCCTACAATGAGCAGTTCTTC. Full variable domain (remainder filled in from reference TRBV5-6 and TRBJ2-1): DAGVTQSPTHLIKTRGQQVTLRCSPKSGHDTVSWYQQALGQGPQFIFQYYEEEERQRGNFPDRFSGHQFPNYSSELNVNALLLGDSALYLCASSLRQISYNEQFFGPGTRLTVL.

This chain links TRBV12-3 or TRBV12-4 with TRBJ2-3; TRBD1 matches 9 bases. CDR3 length: 15 amino acids. Unmatched junction bases numbered 6, after V lost 5 bases and J lost 3 bases. The CDR3: CASSPPDRGTDTQYF. The CDR3 nucleotides read TGTGCCAGCAGTCCTCCCGACAGGGGGACAGATACGCAGTATTTT.

J is TRBJ2-4 and V is TRBV10-3; D is perhaps TRBD1 or TRBD2 (5 bases each). With the DNA end fitting TRBJ2-7 better, the J assignment may be wrong. The CDR3 covers 13 residues. Germline V gives CDR1 ENHRY, CDR2 SYGVKD. This CDR3 reads CAISEGDGYEQYF. Here the CDR3 DNA reads TGTGCCATCAGTGAGGGGGACGGCTACGAGCAGTACTTC.

Here the CDR3 reads CSAPGMGTEAFF. CDR3 sequence (DNA): TGCAGTGCACCAGGGATGGGGACTGAAGCTTTCTTT. This sequence joins TRBV20-1 and TRBJ1-1; D might be TRBD1 (5 bases). Trimming took off 6 bases at V and 5 bases at J, with 13 bases between the two ends. The CDR3 has 12 amino acids. In germline, CDR1 is DFQATT, CDR2 SNEGSKA (reference sequence).

The chain combines TRBV7-9 with TRBJ2-7; TRBD1 is a possible D gene (6 bases). CDR3 size: 14 residues. V lost 1 base and J 6 bases, leaving 13 bases between the germline ends. Per the germline V gene, CDR1 is SEHNR and CDR2 is FQNEAQ (reference sequence). The CDR3 here is CASSLDGQGFEQYF. The CDR3 nucleotides read TGTGCCAGCAGCTTAGACGGCCAGGGGTTCGAGCAGTACTTC.

This clonotype was detected ten times or more. CDR3 DNA: TGCAGCACCGCCACCTCACTTAGGTCGGACTATGGCTACACCTTC. Its protein product is CSTATSLRSDYGYTF. The chain recombines TRBV29-1 with TRBJ1-2, with D unclear. This CDR3 contains 15 residues. The germline gives CDR1 SQVTM, CDR2 ANQGSEA. Deletions cut 8 bases from V and 3 bases from J, with 22 bases between.

The J gene is TRBJ1-1, the V gene TRBV6-6, with a possible D match to TRBD1 (6 bases). V shed 6 bases and J shed 0 bases, with 14 bases lying between them. This CDR3 has 15 amino acids. Per germline, CDR1 MNHNY and CDR2 SVGAGI (reference sequence). Written as DNA, the CDR3 is TGTGCCAGCAGCTTACCAGGGGCGATGAACACTGAAGCTTTCTTT. It codes for CASSLPGAMNTEAFF.

V gene TRBV6-2 or TRBV6-3 combines with J gene TRBJ1-6, with no clear D. V dropped 10 bases and J dropped 3 bases, with 19 bases sitting between them. From germline, CDR1 is MNHEY and CDR2 SVGEGT. This CDR3 is 16 amino acids long. The CDR3 sequence: CATCSWEKIYNSPLHF. The CDR3 DNA sequence: TGTGCCACCTGCTCCTGGGAGAAGATCTATAATTCACCCCTCCACTTT.

The V call is TRBV5-1, the J call TRBJ2-3, with a weak D call TRBD2 (6 bases). This CDR3 has 14 residues. CDR1 and CDR2 from the germline V gene are SGHRS and YFSETQ. V gave up 4 bases and J gave up 9 bases, with 18 bases separating them. This CDR3 is CASSGTGTPHTQYF. The CDR3 nucleotides are TGCGCCAGCAGCGGAACCGGGACTCCACACACGCAGTATTTT.

V is TRBV5-1 and J is TRBJ1-1; weak D call: TRBD1 (5 bases). The germline V gene has CDR1 SGHRS and CDR2 YFSETQ. The CDR3 loop spans 16 amino acids. V lost 3 bases to trimming and J lost 2 bases, with 17 bases between them. CDR3 loop: CASSWGPFGDNTEAFF. The DNA for the CDR3 is TGCGCCAGCAGCTGGGGCCCGTTTGGAGACAACACTGAAGCTTTCTTT.

V and J are TRBV4-1 and TRBJ2-7; D is unclear. CDR1 and CDR2 (germline): MGHRA, YSYEKL. V lost 2 bases and J lost 7, with 12 bases in between. This CDR3 is built from 13 residues. Here the CDR3 DNA reads TGCGCCAGCAGCCAACGCAACGGCGAGGAGCAGTACTTC. Its protein is CASSQRNGEEQYF.

This clonotype has more than one count but fewer than ten. The V and J genes are TRBV5-5 and TRBJ2-1, with TRBD2 matching 7 bases. V lost 1 base, J lost 9 bases, and 7 bases stayed unmatched. This CDR3 region has 14 residues. Germline-derived CDR1 and CDR2 are SGHKS and YYEKEE (reference sequence). The CDR3 DNA reads as TGTGCCAGCAGCTTGACCCGGTGGGGGGGTGAGCAGTTCTTC. Amino acids: CASSLTRWGGEQFF.

V is TRBV10-3 and J is TRBJ2-1, with a weak D call TRBD2 (5 bases). The CDR3 extends over 17 amino acids. The germline V gene has CDR1 ENHRY and CDR2 SYGVKD. V was clipped by 4 bases and J by 5 bases, with 21 bases between them. The CDR3 nucleotides read TGTGCCATCAGTGTCCCAATGGCAGGAGCGGATAACAATGAGCAGTTCTTC. Its protein is CAISVPMAGADNNEQFF.